The clone carrying this T cell receptor (beta chain) was recorded many times. What it binds is unknown. Distinct nucleotide sequences in the sample also encode this CDR3. The entire patient cohort was treatment-naive prior to thyroid surgery. The V segment lost 4 bases and the J segment 1 base; nucleotides outside the gene matches: 15. CDR3 size: 18 residues. Germline values: CDR1 DFQATT, CDR2 SNEGSKA (reference sequence). This sample was taken from a study of metastatic and nonmetastatic thyroid tumors. Study-level information: Comparative analysis of repertoires was undertaken across blood and tumor or nodule tissue obtained from malignant and benign thyroid patients. Study results and caveats: Reports indicated that malignant thyroid tumors showed significantly higher TCR beta diversity than benign nodules did, in blood and tumor.

As processed by the authors: Built for papillary thyroid cancer, a distant-metastasis classifier drew on CDR3 differences across clinicopathological groups. With MiXCR, TCRdb reprocessed the PCR reads. The V and J calls and clone size come from TCRdb's table, not from the authors' own analysis. The sample contains roughly 75,000 clones, around 13% of which appear only once. The TCR was taken from a female donor with papillary thyroid cancer or a benign thyroid nodule (not recorded which). Some clones in this sample may be carry-over from other donors' samples. This sequence joins TRBV20-1 and TRBJ2-5, with 10 bases that match TRBD2. Source material: tumor tissue. The DNA of the CDR3 is TGCAGTGCTACCTTCCTACGTAGCGGGAGGCCTCTCCAAGAGACCCAGTACTTC. Translating gives CSATFLRSGRPLQETQYF.